The 23 T cell receptor beta chains below come from one sample, sequenced in a study of cytotoxic CD8 clonotypes in ibrutinib-treated CLL. The table came from immunoSEQ multiplex PCR; TCRdb's copy has only in-frame clones and leaves some out. The sample contains about 200,000 clones, 70% to 75% of which appear only once. The starting material was PBMCs, obtained after 12 months of ibrutinib treatment. These receptors originate from a human donor with chronic lymphocytic leukemia.

V gene TRBV4-3 combines with J gene TRBJ2-3; D not resolved. Germline V gene data show CDR1 as LGHNA and CDR2 as YSLEER. Trimming left V 0 bases short and J 4 bases short, with 5 bases between. The CDR3 runs 13 residues. CDR3 residues: CASSQDLADTQYF. As DNA, the CDR3 is TGCGCCAGCAGCCAAGATCTTGCAGATACGCAGTATTTT.

The J gene is TRBJ1-1, the V gene TRBV4-3; D not certain. This CDR3 contains 13 residues. Germline V gene lookup returns CDR1 LGHNA and CDR2 YSLEER. With 4 bases removed from V and 2 bases from J, the gap between germline ends came to 8 bases. Written as DNA, the CDR3 is TGCGCCAGCAGCCTAACAGTAAACACTGAAGCTTTCTTT. Its translation is CASSLTVNTEAFF.

This chain joins TRBV7-3 and TRBJ2-6, with unresolved D. The CDR3 consists of 15 residues. Per germline, CDR1 SGHTA and CDR2 FQGTGA. V was clipped by 5 bases and J by 3 bases, with 11 bases between them. As DNA, the CDR3 is TGTGCCAGCAGCCAAGTCCTTGGTGGGGCCAACGTCCTGACTTTC. It specifies CASSQVLGGANVLTF.

This chain links TRBV30 with TRBJ2-3; D unclear. In germline, CDR1 is GTSNPN, CDR2 SVGIG (reference sequence). The CDR3 covers 14 residues. V lost 1 base to trimming and J lost 6 bases, with 14 bases between them. DNA of the CDR3: TGTGCCTGGAGTGGCTTAGGAGTTTCTGATACGCAGTATTTT. This gives the protein CAWSGLGVSDTQYF.

This CDR3 is CASGYRYTEAFF. CDR3 nucleotide sequence: TGTGCCAGCGGGTACAGATACACTGAAGCTTTCTTT. The genes are TRBV28 and TRBJ1-1; D uncertain. The germline V gene encodes CDR1 MDHEN and CDR2 SYDVKM. Deletions cut 8 bases from V and 3 bases from J, with 10 bases between. This CDR3 has 12 residues.

This clone occurred once. The rearrangement links TRBV6-1 to TRBJ1-2, with 8 nucleotides matching TRBD1. V lost 3 bases to trimming and J lost 6 bases; unmatched junction nucleotides: 6. The CDR3 loop spans 14 amino acids. Germline V gene data show CDR1 as MNHNS and CDR2 as SASEGT. This CDR3 is CASSERTGSDGYTF. The DNA of the CDR3 is TGTGCCAGCAGTGAGAGGACAGGGAGCGATGGCTACACCTTC.

This clone was recorded a few times. The chain employs TRBV10-2 and TRBJ2-7, with D possibly TRBD2 on 5 matching bases. V was cut by 3 bases and J by 6 bases, with 12 bases left in between. CDR1 and CDR2 from the germline V gene are WSHSY and SAAADI. The CDR3 is 13 amino acids. The CDR3 region is CASSEKDSTEQYF. In DNA, the CDR3 is TGCGCCAGCAGTGAAAAGGACTCTACCGAGCAGTACTTC.

The chain couples TRBV5-4 to TRBJ1-1; no clear D gene. The CDR3 consists of 15 residues. Germline V lookup: CDR1 SGHNT, CDR2 YYREEE (reference sequence). Trimming pared 2 bases from V and 1 base from J, leaving 12 bases between. This CDR3 reads CASSLTGKTNTEAFF. In DNA, the CDR3 is TGTGCCAGCAGCTTAACGGGGAAGACGAACACTGAAGCTTTCTTT.

The V call is TRBV5-1, the J call TRBJ1-4; maybe TRBD1 (6 bases). The CDR3 length is 15 residues. V lost 2 bases to trimming and J lost 2 bases, with 10 bases between them. Germline V gives CDR1 SGHRS, CDR2 YFSETQ. CDR3 residues: CASSFTDRTNEKLFF. CDR3 nucleotides: TGCGCCAGCAGCTTCACAGACAGGACTAATGAAAAACTGTTTTTT. Variable domain in full (rest from reference TRBV5-1 and TRBJ1-4): KAGVTQTPRYLIKTRGQQVTLSCSPISGHRSVSWYQQTPGQGLQFLFEYFSETQRNKGNFPGRFSGRQFSNSRSEMNVSTLELGDSALYLCASSFTDRTNEKLFFGSGTQLSVL.

This clone was seen more than once but under ten times. The CDR3 coding sequence is TGCGCCAGCAGCTTGTGGGACTCGACCTACAATGAGCAGTTCTTC. It is translated as CASSLWDSTYNEQFF. This chain links TRBV5-1 with TRBJ2-1; D is perhaps TRBD2 (6 bases). The CDR3 consists of 15 residues. Germline-derived CDR1 and CDR2 are SGHRS and YFSETQ. V dropped 1 base and J dropped 2 bases, with 10 bases sitting between them.

This clone was picked up a small number of times. Here the CDR3 DNA reads TGTGCCACCAGCAGAAAGGACGGTCCTAAAAACATTCAGTACTTC. Protein: CATSRKDGPKNIQYF. The chain carries TRBV15 and TRBJ2-4, with unresolved D. CDR1 LNHNV and CDR2 YYDKDF come from the germline V gene (reference sequence). CDR3 length: 15 amino acids. V was clipped by 2 bases and J by 4 bases, with 12 bases between them.

The rearrangement uses TRBV7-3 and TRBJ2-5, with D tentatively TRBD2 (6 bases). CDR3 size: 13 residues. The germline CDR1 and CDR2 sequences are SGHTA and FQGTGA. V gave up 1 base and J gave up 4 bases, with 7 bases separating them. Here the CDR3 DNA reads TGTGCCAGCAGCTTAATGGGGGGAGAGACCCAGTACTTC. The encoded protein is CASSLMGGETQYF.

Here the CDR3 reads CASSQRGTGGTEAFF. The DNA of the CDR3 is TGTGCCAGCAGCCAGAGAGGGACAGGGGGCACTGAAGCTTTCTTT. This chain joins TRBV9 and TRBJ1-1, with 11 bases that match TRBD1. Germline V gene data show CDR1 as SGDLS and CDR2 as YYNGEE. This CDR3 is 15 amino acids long. After removal of 4 bases from V and 4 bases from J, the junction contained 6 bases not matched to a gene.

V and J are TRBV7-9 and TRBJ2-5; no firm D call. V was shortened by 0 bases and J by 3 bases, with 11 bases between the two germline ends. CDR3 length: 15 amino acids. Per the germline V gene, CDR1 is SEHNR and CDR2 is FQNEAQ (reference sequence). The CDR3 region is CASSLAQGGEETQYF. The CDR3 DNA is TGTGCCAGCAGCTTAGCGCAAGGCGGCGAAGAGACCCAGTACTTC.

The V gene is TRBV27, the J gene TRBJ2-7, with D possibly matching TRBD1 (5 bases). The CDR3 has 13 residues. V was shortened by 6 bases and J by 5 bases, with 14 bases between the two germline ends. CDR1 is MNHEY and CDR2 is SMNVEV in the germline V gene (reference sequence). This CDR3 is CASSRSWGNEQYF. In DNA, the CDR3 is TGTGCCAGCAGCCGGAGCTGGGGCAACGAGCAGTACTTC.

This sequence joins TRBV11-3 and TRBJ1-1; D gene ambiguous. V shed 5 bases and J shed 3 bases, with 7 bases lying between them. Germline lookup yields CDR1 SGHNT and CDR2 YENEEA. The CDR3 consists of 12 residues. The CDR3 nucleotides are TGTGCCAGCAGCCTTGGGGACACTGAAGCTTTCTTT. This sequence encodes CASSLGDTEAFF.

The chain recombines TRBV5-6 with TRBJ2-7; a weak D match, TRBD2 (6 bases). This CDR3 region has 14 residues. Germline-derived CDR1 and CDR2 are SGHDT and YYEEEE. Deletions cut 4 bases from V and 7 bases from J, with 18 bases between. The CDR3 sequence: CASSPGVSMREQYF. The CDR3 nucleotides are TGTGCCAGCAGCCCGGGGGTCAGCATGAGGGAGCAGTACTTC.

About this clone itself: Different DNA sequences within this sample yield the same CDR3. The chain has TRBV18 and TRBJ2-1, with unresolved D. Germline assignment: CDR1 KGHSH and CDR2 LQKENI. The CDR3 is made up of 12 amino acids. V was shortened by 3 bases and J by 7 bases, with 7 bases between the two germline ends. DNA for the CDR3: TGTGCCAGCTCACCGGGCGGAAATGAGCAGTTCTTC. Protein product: CASSPGGNEQFF.

V gene TRBV28 combines with J gene TRBJ2-1; TRBD2 matches 10 bases. The ends lost 5 bases at V and 7 bases at J; junction bases unmatched: 8. The CDR3 runs to 15 residues. Germline V gene lookup returns CDR1 MDHEN and CDR2 SYDVKM. As DNA, the CDR3 is TGTGCCAGCAGTACCCCTAGCGGGAGTAGGAATGAGCAGTTCTTC. It encodes CASSTPSGSRNEQFF.

The chain has TRBV1 and TRBJ1-1; the table gives TRBD1 as D, unverified against the DNA. TRBV1 is recorded as a pseudogene. This CDR3 is 14 amino acids long. CDR3 protein: CTSSHPGFGALAFF. CDR3 nucleotide sequence: TGCACCAGCAGCCATCCAGGCTTCGGCGCGTTAGCTTTCTTT.

The CDR3 nucleotides read TGTGCCAGCAGTCTACTACAAGGCAATCAGCCCCAGCATTTT. Encoded protein: CASSLLQGNQPQHF. The chain employs TRBV6-5 and TRBJ1-5; D remains unclear. Trimming removed 5 bases from V and 2 bases from J, with 10 bases in between. This CDR3 comprises 14 residues. The germline V gene has CDR1 MNHEY and CDR2 SVGAGI.

The chain recombines TRBV5-1 with TRBJ1-5, with D uncertain. Trimming took 7 bases from V and 0 from J, leaving 8 bases between them. The CDR3 length is 13 residues. From germline, CDR1 is SGHRS and CDR2 YFSETQ. The CDR3 spells CASAADSNQPQHF. The CDR3 region has the DNA TGCGCCAGCGCGGCGGATAGCAATCAGCCCCAGCATTTT. The full variable domain, completed using reference TRBV5-1 and TRBJ1-5, is KAGVTQTPRYLIKTRGQQVTLSCSPISGHRSVSWYQQTPGQGLQFLFEYFSETQRNKGNFPGRFSGRQFSNSRSEMNVSTLELGDSALYLCASAADSNQPQHFGDGTRLSIL.

The genes are TRBV30 and TRBJ1-1, with D perhaps TRBD1 (5 bases). CDR1 is GTSNPN, CDR2 SVGIG, per germline (reference sequence). The CDR3 is 13 residues long. Trimming took off 5 bases at V and 4 bases at J, with 14 bases between the two ends. This chain's CDR3 is CAWRSRGGTEAFF. The CDR3 DNA reads as TGTGCCTGGCGCTCGAGGGGAGGCACTGAAGCTTTCTTT.